This T cell receptor (beta chain) comes out of a study of blood T cells in healthy people across ages. Turning to the study itself: Per two T cells, template switching captured roughly one barcoded beta molecule.

Study results and caveats: Investigators viewed diversity estimates from one million T cells as underestimates, the study reported. It was the long-lived donors that had more naive CD4+ cells and higher diversity than aged donors. Unsorted PBMCs prevented conclusive naive versus antigen-experienced comparison.

In its sample, this clonotype was seen a few times. The antigen remains unidentified. Through a sample-barcoded 5' primer and a J-beta primer mix, a second PCR was run for 7 to 11 cycles. Via MiXCR, TCRdb re-called the 5' RACE reads, giving one row per CDR3 protein. The repertoire holds 650,000 to 800,000 distinct CDR3 sequences, with around 42% as singletons. Germline CDR1 reads MNHNY; CDR2 reads SVGAGI (reference sequence). The length of the CDR3 is 14 residues. After removal of 8 bases from V and 4 bases from J, the junction contained 10 bases not matched to a gene. The J gene is TRBJ2-5, the V gene TRBV6-6; 7 bases map to TRBD1. This clonotype was sampled from a man in his sixties in good health. The material sequenced was blood. The CDR3 sequence: CASRVGGMAETQYF. In DNA form, the CDR3 reads TGTGCCAGCCGGGTAGGGGGCATGGCAGAGACCCAGTACTTC.